This is a list of T cell receptor beta chains from one sample in a study of cytomegalovirus exposure and HLA in healthy donors. Clones were read by immunoSEQ multiplex PCR, and TCRdb kept only the in-frame ones, dropping some. The sample's table shows about 210,000 clones. Specimen: PBMCs. Every receptor here comes from a woman in her 30s in good health and CMV-seropositive. CDR3s include the opening cysteine and the closing phenylalanine or tryptophan. The order of the fields is D gene, J gene, V gene, CDR3 protein, CDR3 DNA. A D gene is named only where the DNA matches it firmly.

>TRBD1|TRBJ1-1|TRBV27
CASKTGERNTEAFF
TGTGCCAGTAAAACAGGGGAGAGGAACACTGAAGCTTTCTTT
>TRBD1|TRBJ1-1|TRBV7-2
CASSSNRGMNTEAFF
TGTGCCAGCAGCTCAAACAGGGGGATGAACACTGAAGCTTTCTTT
>TRBD1|TRBJ2-7|TRBV27
CASRTGVEGYEQYF
TGTGCCAGCAGAACAGGGGTGGAAGGGTACGAGCAGTACTTC
>NA|TRBJ2-6|TRBV28
CASPIKVTAKVGRSSGANVLTF
TGTGCCAGCCCGATTAAGGTGACAGCCAAAGTCGGCCGGTCCTCTGGGGCCAACGTCCTGACTTTC
>NA|TRBJ2-1|TRBV10-3
CAISEYSYNEQFF
TGTGCCATCAGTGAGTACAGCTACAATGAGCAGTTCTTC
>TRBD1|TRBJ1-4|TRBV5-1
CASSARQGGEKLFF
TGCGCCAGCAGCGCCCGACAGGGGGGCGAAAAACTGTTTTTT
>TRBD2|TRBJ2-7|TRBV6-1
CASSSQAGGADEQYF
TGTGCCAGCAGTTCACAAGCGGGAGGGGCCGACGAGCAGTACTTC
>NA|TRBJ2-7|TRBV29-1
CSVELQGWYQSCEQYF
TGCAGCGTTGAGTTACAGGGTTGGTATCAATCCTGCGAGCAGTACTTC
>TRBD2|TRBJ2-5|TRBV5-1
CASTSGSKETQYF
TGCGCCAGCACCAGCGGGAGTAAAGAGACCCAGTACTTC
>TRBD2|TRBJ2-2|TRBV9
CASRAGGNTGELFF
TGTGCCAGCAGAGCGGGGGGAAACACCGGGGAGCTGTTTTTT
>TRBD2|TRBJ2-3|TRBV6-4
CASSEGHAGGTDTQYF
TGTGCCAGCAGTGAAGGCCATGCGGGGGGCACAGATACGCAGTATTTT
>NA|TRBJ1-1|TRBV19
CASSSQMNTEAFF
TGTGCCAGTAGTAGTCAGATGAACACTGAAGCTTTCTTT
>TRBD2|TRBJ2-1|TRBV7-2
CASSFSGAPNEQFF
TGTGCCAGCAGCTTTAGCGGGGCTCCCAATGAGCAGTTCTTC
>TRBD1|TRBJ2-3|TRBV9
CASSTYLPGTEAQYF
TGTGCCAGCAGCACTTATCTACCCGGGACAGAGGCGCAGTATTTT
>TRBD1|TRBJ2-6|TRBV28
CASTPGQGKSGANVLTF
TGTGCCAGCACCCCGGGACAGGGTAAAAGTGGGGCCAACGTCCTGACTTTC
>TRBD1|TRBJ1-2|TRBV28
CASSLGDRVSYGYTF
TGTGCCAGCAGTCTGGGGGACAGGGTCTCCTATGGCTACACCTTC
>NA|TRBJ2-4|TRBV18
CASSPAGTNIQYF
TGTGCCAGCTCCCCAGCGGGTACGAACATTCAGTACTTC